The entry below gives a single TCR beta chain sequence along with its context. Its cognate antigen is unknown. These data originate in a study of blood T cells in healthy people across ages. Study conclusions and caveats: Not knowing donor CMV status may have confounded expanded clonotype changes.

Primers used in a second PCR of about 7 to 12 cycles were a sample-barcoded 5' primer and a J-beta primer mix. Each cDNA was tagged by a template-switch adaptor containing 12 random nucleotides. TCRdb re-analysed the 5' RACE reads in MiXCR, keeping a single row per CDR3 protein. The profile shows nearly 800,000 distinct CDR3 sequences, around 25% of them singletons. The CDR3 extends over 15 amino acids. Trimming at V came to 0 bases and at J to 1 base, leaving 1 base not matched to a gene. Germline CDR1 is SGDLS and CDR2 is YYNGEE. This sample also appeared in a second study, on T cells of mothers and their children. From that study: Comparable shaping of TCR recombination output by thymic selection was observed in related and unrelated pairs. The search for persistent microchimeric T cell clones detected none.

This receptor was taken from a boy between 10 and 17 years old in good health. The gene calls are TRBV9 and TRBJ2-5; 9 nucleotides align to TRBD1. The sample consisted of blood. DNA for the CDR3: TGTGCCAGCAGCGTAGTGACAGGGGGCCAAGAGACCCAGTACTTC. Its translation is CASSVVTGGQETQYF.